This TCR beta chain was obtained from a study of T cell responses to AZD1222 COVID-19 vaccine. The wider study: Pooled together were second doses at about 4 or about 12 weeks. Broader study findings: Regions left unmutated in variants are reportedly the target of nearly half of spike-specific TCRs. Sampled repertoires all dated from after the peak T cell response. White British donors predominated, females outnumbered males, and clonal diversity was possibly underestimated.

This table comes from immunoSEQ multiplex PCR, and its TCRdb copy is limited to in-frame clones, with some not included. Counted here are just over 95,000 clones, 85% to 90% occurring once; the ten biggest clones make up roughly 3.5%. Comment on this clone: Its specificity is unknown.

This CDR3 spans 15 amino acids. This TCR came from an adult in good health. The sequencing used peripheral blood, collected on day 0 of AZD1222 vaccination. V gene TRBV21-1 combines with J gene TRBJ2-3; the D segment call TRBD1 is taken from the table without a DNA check. TRBV21-1 is assigned pseudogene status. The CDR3 DNA reads as TGTGCCGGCAGCATAGAGAGGGGGAGCGCAGATACGCAGTATTTT. It specifies CAGSIERGSADTQYF.